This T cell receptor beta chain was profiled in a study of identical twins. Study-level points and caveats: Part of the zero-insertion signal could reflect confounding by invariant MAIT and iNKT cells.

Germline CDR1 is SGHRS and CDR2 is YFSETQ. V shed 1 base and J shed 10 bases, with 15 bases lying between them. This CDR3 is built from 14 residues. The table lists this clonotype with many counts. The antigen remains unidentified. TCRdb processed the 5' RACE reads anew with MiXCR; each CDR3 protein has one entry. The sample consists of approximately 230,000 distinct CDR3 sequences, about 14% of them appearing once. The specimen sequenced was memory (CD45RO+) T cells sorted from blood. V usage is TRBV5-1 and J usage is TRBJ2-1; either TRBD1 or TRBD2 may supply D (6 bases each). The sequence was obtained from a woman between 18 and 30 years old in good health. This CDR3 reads CASSLNSGAWEQFF. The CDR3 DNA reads TGCGCCAGCAGCTTGAATTCGGGGGCTTGGGAGCAGTTCTTC.